These T cell receptor beta chains were read from a single sample in a study of beta chain features in type 1 diabetes. Profiling relied on immunoSEQ multiplex PCR, and the TCRdb table lists in-frame clones only, not all of them. This table has around 280,000 clones, approximately 16% appearing once. Source material: naive CD4+ T cells from blood. These TCRs come from a man between 18 and 35 years old with type 1 diabetes. Both conserved end residues are part of each CDR3. D genes are given only for firm matches. For some rows the clone size is stated as once, few or many, or as a class when expanded; others skip it.

J gene,clone size,V gene,D gene,CDR3 DNA,CDR3 protein
TRBJ2-7,-,TRBV7-9,-,TGTGCCAGCAGCCCAATTCTTGCCAGGTTCGAGCAGTACTTC,CASSPILARFEQYF
TRBJ2-6,-,TRBV4-1,TRBD2,TGCGCCAGCAGCCAAGGACTAGCTCGACAGCCCTCCTCTGGGGCCAACGTCCTGACTTTC,CASSQGLARQPSSGANVLTF
TRBJ2-7,few,TRBV28,-,TGTGCCAGCAGTTTAGGTTCACGTAGTAACGAGCAGTACTTC,CASSLGSRSNEQYF
TRBJ1-5,few,TRBV4-1,TRBD1,TGCGCCAGCAGCCTGGGACAGGGAGGGAATCAGCCCCAGCATTTT,CASSLGQGGNQPQHF
TRBJ1-1,few,TRBV5-1,-,TGCGCCAGCAGCGCACAGGGGAACACTGAAGCTTTCTTT,CASSAQGNTEAFF
TRBJ2-5,-,TRBV18,-,TGTGCCAGCTCACCAGCGGGTCCAGAGACCCAGTACTTC,CASSPAGPETQYF
TRBJ2-7,-,TRBV28,-,TGTGCCAGCAGTTCTGCGCTCCCCACCTACGAGCAGTACTTC,CASSSALPTYEQYF
TRBJ2-1,-,TRBV5-1,-,TGCGCCAGCAGCTTGCGGCTAGCCCCCAATGAGCAGTTCTTC,CASSLRLAPNEQFF
TRBJ1-1,few,TRBV7-9,TRBD1,TGTGCCAGCAGCTTAGGCAGGTACGCGACAGGGGGAACTGAAGCTTTCTTT,CASSLGRYATGGTEAFF
TRBJ2-2,-,TRBV18,-,TGTGCCAGCTCACCACAGCGGACCGCTAACACCGGGGAGCTGTTTTTT,CASSPQRTANTGELFF
TRBJ2-5,few,TRBV11-2,-,TGTGCCAGCAGCCCCACGACAAGCTCAGAGACCCAGTACTTC,CASSPTTSSETQYF
TRBJ1-5,few,TRBV28,-,TGTGCCAGCAAGGCCGGGGGAAGCAATCAGCCCCAGCATTTT,CASKAGGSNQPQHF
TRBJ2-2,few,TRBV9,TRBD1,TGTGCCAGCAGCACACGGACAGGGAAGGACGGGGAGCTGTTTTTT,CASSTRTGKDGELFF
TRBJ1-1,few,TRBV4-1,TRBD1,TGCGCCAGCAGAACAGGGGGCGGGAGGAACACTGAAGCTTTCTTT,CASRTGGGRNTEAFF
TRBJ2-2,few,TRBV19,-,TGTGCCAGTAGTACACGTGGGCCGAGCAACACCGGGGAGCTGTTTTTT,CASSTRGPSNTGELFF
TRBJ2-3,few,TRBV7-2,-,TGTGCCAGCAGCTTTATCGGGGGGCTCACAGATACGCAGTATTTT,CASSFIGGLTDTQYF
TRBJ2-1,-,TRBV7-2,-,TGTGCCAGCAGCTTAGTCGGGGGGCTCAACAATGAGCAGTTCTTC,CASSLVGGLNNEQFF
TRBJ1-1,-,TRBV15,TRBD1,TGTGCCACCAGCAGAGAAAGGGGGCAGGCTTTCTTT,CATSRERGQAFF
TRBJ2-7,few,TRBV7-2,-,TGTGCCAGCAGCTTAGGGGGCAGGGACTACGAGCAGTACTTC,CASSLGGRDYEQYF
TRBJ2-5,few,TRBV7-2,-,TGTGCCAGCAGCTTAAGTGGGACACATAAAGAGACCCAGTACTTC,CASSLSGTHKETQYF
TRBJ1-5,-,TRBV27,TRBD1,TGTGCCAGCAGTTTAAGGCCAGGGGGTAATCAGCCCCAGCATTTT,CASSLRPGGNQPQHF
TRBJ2-5,-,TRBV19,-,TGTGCCAGTAGGATGAGGGGGCAAGAGACCCAGTACTTC,CASRMRGQETQYF
TRBJ2-3,-,TRBV7-2,-,TGTGCCAGCAGCTTAGCGAGGGTAACCAATGGGGCAGATACGCAGTATTTT,CASSLARVTNGADTQYF
TRBJ2-1,few,TRBV25-1,TRBD1,TGTGCCAGCAGTGAACAAGGGACAGGGCGGCCAAATGAGCAGTTCTTC,CASSEQGTGRPNEQFF
TRBJ2-7,once,TRBV27,TRBD1,TGTGCCAGCAGTGGACAGGGGAGAGGCTACGAGCAGTACTTC,CASSGQGRGYEQYF
TRBJ2-1,-,TRBV6-5,TRBD2,TGTGCCAGCAGTTACCGACTAGCGGGAGAGTACAATGAGCAGTTCTTC,CASSYRLAGEYNEQFF
TRBJ1-1,-,TRBV10-1,-,TGCGCCAGCAGTGAGCGTTTTTCGGGGGGGACTGAAGCTTTCTTT,CASSERFSGGTEAFF
TRBJ2-1,-,TRBV7-2,TRBD2,TGTGCCAGCAGCTTAGTCGCTAGCGGGAGGCCCAATGAGCAGTTCTTC,CASSLVASGRPNEQFF
TRBJ2-5,few,TRBV5-6,TRBD1,TGTGCCAGCAGCTATCCGGGACAGGGGACGGAGACCCAGTACTTC,CASSYPGQGTETQYF
TRBJ2-2,-,TRBV5-6,TRBD1,TGTGCCAGCAGCGGAACCCAACAGGGGTTTTTTGACACCGGGGAGCTGTTTTTT,CASSGTQQGFFDTGELFF
TRBJ2-4,-,TRBV5-1,TRBD2,TGCGCCAGCAGCTTGGTACAACTAGCGGGAGGGCGGGGAAACATTCAGTACTTC,CASSLVQLAGGRGNIQYF
TRBJ2-5,-,TRBV5-1,TRBD2,TGCGCCAGCAGTCAGAGCGGGAGGGCCCAAGAGACCCAGTACTTC,CASSQSGRAQETQYF
TRBJ2-7,-,TRBV28,TRBD1,TGTGCCAGCAGTACAACCGGACAGGGGGCTTCCTACGAGCAGTACTTC,CASSTTGQGASYEQYF
TRBJ1-1,-,TRBV7-9,TRBD1,TGTGCCAGCAGCTTGGGGACAGGGATCGGGACTGAAGCTTTCTTT,CASSLGTGIGTEAFF
TRBJ1-1,few,TRBV28,TRBD1,TGTGCCAGCAGGGGCGAAGCAGGGGGCCTCACTGAAGCTTTCTTT,CASRGEAGGLTEAFF
TRBJ2-3,few,TRBV4-3,TRBD1,TGCGCCAGCAGCCAAGGGGTTAGCAGGGGGCTAACAGATACGCAGTATTTT,CASSQGVSRGLTDTQYF
TRBJ1-5,-,TRBV5-1,-,TGCGCCAGCAGCTCAGGGGAAGGAGTGGGTCAGCCCCAGCATTTT,CASSSGEGVGQPQHF
TRBJ1-6,few,TRBV15,-,TGTGCCACCCGACGGGTGGCAGTTGATTCACCCCTCCACTTT,CATRRVAVDSPLHF
TRBJ2-5,-,TRBV16,-,TGTGCCAGCAGCCAATCTGACAGTAAAGAGACCCAGTACTTC,CASSQSDSKETQYF
TRBJ2-7,few,TRBV6-5,TRBD2,TGTGCCAGCAGACCGGGACTAGGCTACGAGCAGTACTTC,CASRPGLGYEQYF
TRBJ2-3,-,TRBV20-1,-,TGCAGTGCTCAGGGTTATTCGCAGTATTTT,CSAQGYSQYF
TRBJ2-7,-,TRBV4-2,TRBD2,TGTGCCAGCAGCCCATCAATAGCGGGAGACGCTGACGAGCAGTACTTC,CASSPSIAGDADEQYF
TRBJ2-5,-,TRBV18,-,TGTGCCAGCTCACCACCGGGACAAAACCGGGAGACCCAGTACTTC,CASSPPGQNRETQYF
TRBJ2-5,-,TRBV30,TRBD2,TGTGCCTGGAGTGTCGGAGCGGGGGGCCGGGAGACCCAGTACTTC,CAWSVGAGGRETQYF
TRBJ2-3,-,TRBV6-1,TRBD1,TGTGCCAGCAGTGACAGACAGGGTCCCAGCACAGATACGCAGTATTTT,CASSDRQGPSTDTQYF
TRBJ1-5,few,TRBV7-6,TRBD1,TGTGCCAGCAGCCCAGACAGGGTTGGTCAGCCCCAGCATTTT,CASSPDRVGQPQHF